Below are 30 T cell receptor beta chains sequenced from a single sample in a study of T cells in Graves' hyperthyroidism and ophthalmopathy. From RNA transcripts, TCR beta CDR3 regions were amplified. In the first-round RT-PCR of the TCR CDR3, the HTBI primer set was used. MiXCR, run by TCRdb on the multiplex PCR reads, gives a single entry per CDR3 protein. The top ten clones hold around 62% of a sample with about 250,000 distinct CDR3 sequences, over 20% of them seen once. Sequencing input: blood. All receptors derive from a man younger than 40 with Graves' ophthalmopathy.

The chain has TRBV5-1 and TRBJ1-1; D perhaps matches TRBD1 (6 bases). Germline V gene lookup returns CDR1 SGHRS and CDR2 YFSETQ. The CDR3 extends over 15 amino acids. V dropped 0 bases and J dropped 5 bases, with 14 bases sitting between them. In DNA form, the CDR3 reads TGCGCCAGCAGCTTGGGGGGGGGGGGGCGGACTGAAGCTTTCTTT. It specifies CASSLGGGGRTEAFF.

This chain links TRBV12-3 or TRBV12-4 with TRBJ1-1; 7 bases line up with TRBD1. With V trimmed by 5 bases and J by 4 bases, 7 bases remained unmatched. This CDR3 contains 14 residues. CDR3: CASSPDRLSTEAFF. CDR3 DNA: TGTGCCAGCAGTCCGGACAGGCTGTCCACTGAAGCTTTCTTT.

In this sample, this clonotype turned up a few times. The chain is built from TRBV3-1 and TRBJ2-5; D is unresolved. Germline V CDR1 and CDR2: LGHDT, YNNKEL (reference sequence). The V end lost 4 bases, the J end lost 5 bases, and 8 bases lay between the germline ends. This CDR3 comprises 12 residues. In DNA, the CDR3 is TGTGCCAGCAGCCTCAGCCCGGAGACCCAGTACTTC. This gives the protein CASSLSPETQYF.

The chain couples TRBV20-1 to TRBJ1-1; D is unresolved. V was clipped by 6 bases and J by 6 bases, with 17 bases between them. Germline V CDR1 and CDR2: DFQATT, SNEGSKA (reference sequence). CDR3 length equals 13 residues. CDR3 sequence (DNA): TGCAGTGCCATCAGCCAGTTCGGCGCTGAAGCTTTCTTT. This encodes CSAISQFGAEAFF.

This clonotype came up a few times. The V gene is TRBV29-1, the J gene TRBJ2-3; D is unclear. The CDR3 contains 12 residues. With 4 bases removed from V and 2 bases from J, the gap between germline ends came to 7 bases. The V gene's germline CDR1 is SQVTM and CDR2 ANQGSEA. For the CDR3, the DNA is TGCAGCGTTGGGACCCACACAGATACGCAGTATTTT. Amino acid sequence: CSVGTHTDTQYF.

This clonotype is a singleton in its sample. This may stem from a read error, because a much larger clone lies one nucleotide away. The rearrangement joins TRBV11-2 to TRBJ1-2; no clear D. V shed 8 bases and J shed 7 bases, with 14 bases lying between them. CDR3 length: 12 residues. Germline V lookup: CDR1 SGHAT, CDR2 FQNNGV. The DNA for the CDR3 is TGTGCCAGCGGGTCGTATTCGGTTGGCTACACCTTC. It translates to CASGSYSVGYTF.

A few counts support this clonotype. The CDR3 sequence is CSARDGGGGSPLHF. CDR3 nucleotides: TGCAGTGCTAGAGATGGCGGAGGGGGCTCACCCCTCCACTTT. This chain uses TRBV20-1 with TRBJ1-6; 7 bases line up with TRBD1. V gave up 0 bases and J gave up 10 bases; unmatched junction bases: 6. CDR3 size: 14 residues. The germline V gene encodes CDR1 DFQATT and CDR2 SNEGSKA (reference sequence).

The CDR3 nucleotides read TGTGCCAGCCGCCGTAGACAGGAACCAAACTATGGCTACACCTTC. Its protein is CASRRRQEPNYGYTF. The chain has TRBV27 and TRBJ1-2; D perhaps matches TRBD1 (6 bases). The CDR3 consists of 15 residues. Germline lookup yields CDR1 MNHEY and CDR2 SMNVEV (reference sequence). The ends were cut back, 8 bases at V and 2 bases at J, with 18 bases in the middle.

This clonotype was recorded only once. The V gene is TRBV7-9, the J gene TRBJ2-6; maybe TRBD2 (6 bases). This CDR3 spans 15 amino acids. V gave up 5 bases and J gave up 4 bases, with 12 bases separating them. Germline assignment: CDR1 SEHNR and CDR2 FQNEAQ (reference sequence). As DNA, the CDR3 is TGTGCCAGCAGCCCCCGCGGGACGGGGGCCAACGTCCTGACTTTC. Protein product: CASSPRGTGANVLTF.

The V call is TRBV5-1, the J call TRBJ2-7; TRBD1 aligns across 7 bases. This CDR3 comprises 14 residues. From germline, CDR1 is SGHRS and CDR2 YFSETQ. The V segment lost 0 bases and the J segment 3 bases; nucleotides outside the gene matches: 3. CDR3 bases: TGCGCCAGCAGCTTGGAGGGGGCGGGCTACGAGCAGTACTTC. Translation gives CASSLEGAGYEQYF. The full variable domain, rest sourced from reference TRBV5-1 and TRBJ2-7, is KAGVTQTPRYLIKTRGQQVTLSCSPISGHRSVSWYQQTPGQGLQFLFEYFSETQRNKGNFPGRFSGRQFSNSRSEMNVSTLELGDSALYLCASSLEGAGYEQYFGPGTRLTVT.

This chain joins TRBV28 and TRBJ1-1, with D perhaps matching TRBD1 (5 bases). Germline values: CDR1 MDHEN, CDR2 SYDVKM. Trimming took off 2 bases at V and 7 bases at J, with 11 bases between the two ends. CDR3 length: 13 amino acids. CDR3 nucleotide sequence: TGTGCCAGCAGTTTAAGCCAGGGATTTGAAGCTTTCTTT. It is translated as CASSLSQGFEAFF.

In its sample, this clonotype was seen a few times. V is TRBV6-1 and J is TRBJ2-7; D gene ambiguous. V was clipped by 2 bases and J by 0 bases, with 14 bases between them. The CDR3 is made up of 16 amino acids. CDR1 and CDR2 from the germline V gene are MNHNS and SASEGT. The CDR3 spells CASSERLRSFSYEQYF. CDR3 coding DNA: TGTGCCAGCAGTGAAAGGTTGAGGTCCTTCTCCTACGAGCAGTACTTC.

The chain uses TRBV7-9 and TRBJ2-1, with 11 nucleotides matching TRBD2. The ends lost 8 bases at V and 9 bases at J; junction bases unmatched: 9. Germline lookup yields CDR1 SEHNR and CDR2 FQNEAQ (reference sequence). This CDR3 spans 14 amino acids. The CDR3 region is CASDVIAGGGEQFF. The CDR3 nucleotides read TGTGCCAGCGACGTTATAGCGGGAGGGGGTGAGCAGTTCTTC. Combining the CDR3 with reference TRBV7-9 and TRBJ2-1 gives the whole variable domain DTGVSQNPRHKITKRGQNVTFRCDPISEHNRLYWYRQTLGQGPEFLTYFQNEAQLEKSRLLSDRFSAERPKGSFSTLEIQRTEQGDSAMYLCASDVIAGGGEQFFGPGTRLTVL.

The gene calls are TRBV10-3 and TRBJ2-7; TRBD2 agrees at 11 bases. The junction had 8 bases not matched to a gene; V was cut back by 11 bases and J by 2 bases. The CDR3 sequence is 14 residues long. The germline gives CDR1 ENHRY, CDR2 SYGVKD. This CDR3 reads CAVSSGRATYEQYF. The CDR3 nucleotides are TGTGCCGTGAGTAGCGGGAGGGCCACCTACGAGCAGTACTTC.

The CDR3 DNA is TGTGCCAGCAGAAACAGGGGGGGTGAAGATACGCAGTATTTT. Protein sequence: CASRNRGGEDTQYF. The chain joins TRBV28 to TRBJ2-3, with D possibly being TRBD1 (8 bases). The V gene lost 6 bases and the J gene lost 5 bases, with 15 bases spanning the gap. Germline V gene data show CDR1 as MDHEN and CDR2 as SYDVKM. This CDR3 is 14 amino acids long.

V gene TRBV12-3 or TRBV12-4 combines with J gene TRBJ2-2; D gene ambiguous. Between the trimmed V and J ends, which lost 1 base and 7 bases, there was a span of 4 bases. The CDR3 consists of 12 residues. CDR3 sequence reads: CASSLDLGELFF. DNA of the CDR3: TGTGCCAGCAGTTTAGACCTCGGGGAGCTGTTTTTT.

This clonotype was seen repeatedly, ten times or more. The chain has TRBV14 and TRBJ1-3; D gene unclear. Germline CDR1 reads SGHDN; CDR2 reads FVKESK. Trimming removed 0 bases at V and 3 bases at J, with 12 bases between. The CDR3 spans 16 residues. CDR3 in DNA: TGTGCCAGCAGCCAAGACGGTCGGCGGTTTGGAAACACCATATATTTT. Translated, it gives CASSQDGRRFGNTIYF.

This clonotype appeared a few times. This chain joins TRBV12-3 or TRBV12-4 and TRBJ2-5; 9 bases are shared with TRBD1. The CDR3 runs 13 residues. The V segment lost 6 bases and the J segment 5 bases; nucleotides outside the gene matches: 4. CDR3 region: CASRPGQGETQYF. For the CDR3, the DNA is TGTGCCAGCAGACCCGGACAGGGGGAGACCCAGTACTTC.

This clonotype was found many times. The J gene is TRBJ1-5, the V gene TRBV24-1; D is unresolved. Trimming shortened V by 5 bases and J by 1 base, and 11 bases separated the two germline ends. CDR3 length: 15 residues. Germline lookup yields CDR1 KGHDR and CDR2 SFDVKD. This chain's CDR3 is CATSGPGASNQPQHF. CDR3 DNA sequence: TGTGCCACCAGTGGGCCGGGAGCGAGCAATCAGCCCCAGCATTTT.

This clonotype came up many times. This rearrangement joins TRBV11-3 to TRBJ2-3; D remains unclear. The CDR3 covers 12 residues. Trimming removed 4 bases at V and 4 bases at J, with 6 bases between. CDR1 SGHNT and CDR2 YENEEA come from the germline V gene. CDR3 residues: CASSYGSDTQYF. The CDR3, as DNA: TGTGCCAGCAGCTACGGGTCAGATACGCAGTATTTT.

This clonotype was detected ten times or more. The chain uses TRBV7-3 and TRBJ2-5; D may match TRBD1 or TRBD2 (5 bases each). The CDR3 covers 13 residues. CDR1 and CDR2 (germline): SGHTA, FQGTGA. Trimming pared 3 bases from V and 5 bases from J, leaving 10 bases between. The CDR3 loop is CASSLGVRETQYF. CDR3 bases: TGTGCCAGCAGCTTGGGGGTGAGGGAGACCCAGTACTTC.

This clonotype was seen only a few times. V and J are TRBV28 and TRBJ1-5, with D tentatively TRBD1 (5 bases). The V gene's germline CDR1 is MDHEN and CDR2 SYDVKM. The CDR3 extends over 13 amino acids. Trimming stripped 3 bases from V and 7 bases from J, with 10 bases between. CDR3 amino acids: CASSFRGSQPQHF. The CDR3 DNA follows: TGTGCCAGCAGTTTCCGGGGCAGCCAGCCCCAGCATTTT.

This clonotype was seen more than once but under ten times. The chain joins TRBV6-5 to TRBJ1-1, with a possible D match to TRBD1 (6 bases). Per the germline V gene, CDR1 is MNHEY and CDR2 is SVGAGI. V was trimmed by 1 base and J by 0 bases, leaving 12 bases between them. The CDR3 has 16 amino acids. CDR3 bases: TGTGCCAGCAGTTACTTTGGGACACAGATGAACACTGAAGCTTTCTTT. Residues: CASSYFGTQMNTEAFF.

Ten or more counts support this clonotype. The V gene is TRBV7-2, the J gene TRBJ1-5; D is uncertain. Trimming shortened V by 2 bases and J by 2 bases, and 7 bases separated the two germline ends. Germline CDR1 and CDR2: SGHTA and FQGNSA. This CDR3 has 14 residues. CDR3 sequence reads: CASSLRGGNQPQHF. In DNA form, the CDR3 reads TGTGCCAGCAGCTTACGGGGTGGCAATCAGCCCCAGCATTTT.

V gene TRBV29-1 combines with J gene TRBJ2-1; tentative D call: TRBD2 (5 bases). Germline CDR1 is SQVTM and CDR2 is ANQGSEA. CDR3 size: 12 residues. The V and J ends lost 6 bases and 7 bases respectively, with 13 bases between them. The CDR3 sequence is CSVEGTGNEQFF. The CDR3 nucleotides are TGCAGCGTCGAGGGCACGGGGAATGAGCAGTTCTTC.

This clonotype has a count of ten or more. The chain couples TRBV2 to TRBJ2-3; 14 nucleotides align to TRBD2. Per the germline V gene, CDR1 is SNHLY and CDR2 is FYNNEI. This CDR3 region has 16 residues. With 10 bases clipped from V and 6 bases from J, the junction kept 12 bases outside the gene matches. This chain's CDR3 is CAKTAGTSGRTDTQYF. The CDR3 DNA reads as TGTGCCAAAACAGCGGGGACTAGCGGGAGAACGGATACGCAGTATTTT.

This clonotype showed up many times. V gene TRBV5-1 combines with J gene TRBJ1-1, with 10 bases aligning to TRBD1. The CDR3 is 14 residues long. Germline CDR1 SGHRS, CDR2 YFSETQ. After removal of 4 bases from V and 4 bases from J, the junction contained 4 bases not matched to a gene. The CDR3 region is CASSPWDRGTEAFF. CDR3 coding DNA: TGCGCCAGCAGCCCATGGGACAGGGGCACTGAAGCTTTCTTT.

This chain uses TRBV25-1 with TRBJ2-2, with D possibly being TRBD1 (5 bases). The ends were cut back, 10 bases at V and 1 base at J, with 10 bases in the middle. The CDR3 loop spans 13 amino acids. Looked up from germline, CDR1 is MGHDK and CDR2 is SYGVNS. This chain's CDR3 is CATGQGNTGELFF. CDR3 in DNA: TGTGCCACCGGACAAGGGAACACCGGGGAGCTGTTTTTT.

This clonotype was seen ten or more times. V and J are TRBV30 and TRBJ1-1, with D tentatively TRBD1 (5 bases). Trimming cost V 2 bases and J 5 bases, with 12 bases left between them. The germline V gene has CDR1 GTSNPN and CDR2 SVGIG (reference sequence). The CDR3 sequence is 13 residues long. Here the CDR3 DNA reads TGTGCCTGGAGTCTTCGGGGGGATACTGAAGCTTTCTTT. It is translated as CAWSLRGDTEAFF.

In this sample, this clonotype turned up many times. The genes are TRBV27 and TRBJ2-1; 8 bases fit TRBD1. CDR1 is MNHEY, CDR2 SMNVEV, per germline (reference sequence). This CDR3 spans 14 amino acids. The V gene end was trimmed by 7 bases and the J gene end by 7 bases; junction bases not matched to a gene: 9. The CDR3 DNA reads as TGTGCCAGCAATAACCAGGGGGCAGGGAATGAGCAGTTCTTC. Protein sequence: CASNNQGAGNEQFF.